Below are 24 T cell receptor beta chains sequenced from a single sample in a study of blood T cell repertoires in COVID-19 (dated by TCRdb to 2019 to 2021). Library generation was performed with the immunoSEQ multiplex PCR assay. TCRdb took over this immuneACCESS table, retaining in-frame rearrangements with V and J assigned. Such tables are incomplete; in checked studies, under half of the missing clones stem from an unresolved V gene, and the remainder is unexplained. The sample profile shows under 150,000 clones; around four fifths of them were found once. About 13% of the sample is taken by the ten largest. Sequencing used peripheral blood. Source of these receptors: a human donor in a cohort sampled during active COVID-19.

The CDR3 nucleotides are TGTGCCAGCAGCCAAGGCCAGACGACAGGTGAAGCTTTCTTT. Translated, it gives CASSQGQTTGEAFF. The J gene is TRBJ1-1, the V gene TRBV3-1 (or the pseudogene TRBV3-2), with D possibly matching TRBD1 (6 bases). Germline V lookup: CDR1 LGHDT, CDR2 YNNKEL (reference sequence). The V end lost 1 base, the J end lost 7 bases, and 13 bases lay between the germline ends. The CDR3 spans 14 residues.

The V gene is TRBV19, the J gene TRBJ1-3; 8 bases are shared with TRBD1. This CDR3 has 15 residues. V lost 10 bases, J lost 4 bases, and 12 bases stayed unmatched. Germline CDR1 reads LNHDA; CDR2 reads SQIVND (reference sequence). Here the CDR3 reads CATMGQAGSGNTIYF. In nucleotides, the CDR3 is TGTGCCACCATGGGACAGGCAGGATCAGGAAACACCATATATTTT.

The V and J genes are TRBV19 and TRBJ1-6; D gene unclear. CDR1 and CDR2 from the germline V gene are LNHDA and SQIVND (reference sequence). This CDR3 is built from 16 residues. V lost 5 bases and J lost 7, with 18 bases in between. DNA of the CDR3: TGTGCCAGTAGTCAAAGGTGGGCACCTACGAATTCACCCCTCCACTTT. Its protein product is CASSQRWAPTNSPLHF.

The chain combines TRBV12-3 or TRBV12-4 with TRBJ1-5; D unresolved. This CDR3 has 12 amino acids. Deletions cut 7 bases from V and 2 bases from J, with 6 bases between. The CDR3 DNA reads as TGTGCCAGCAACCAGGGCAATCAGCCCCAGCATTTT. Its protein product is CASNQGNQPQHF.

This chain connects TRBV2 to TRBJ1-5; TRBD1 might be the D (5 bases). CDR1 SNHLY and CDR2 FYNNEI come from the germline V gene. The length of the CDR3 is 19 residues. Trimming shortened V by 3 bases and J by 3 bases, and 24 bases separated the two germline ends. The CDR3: CASSDPSVPGAGDNQPQHF. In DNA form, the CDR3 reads TGTGCCAGCAGTGATCCTTCGGTGCCCGGGGCGGGGGACAATCAGCCCCAGCATTTT. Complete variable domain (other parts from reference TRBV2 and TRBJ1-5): EPEVTQTPSHQVTQMGQEVILRCVPISNHLYFYWYRQILGQKVEFLVSFYNNEISEKSEIFDDQFSVERPDGSNFTLKIRSTKLEDSAMYFCASSDPSVPGAGDNQPQHFGDGTRLSIL.

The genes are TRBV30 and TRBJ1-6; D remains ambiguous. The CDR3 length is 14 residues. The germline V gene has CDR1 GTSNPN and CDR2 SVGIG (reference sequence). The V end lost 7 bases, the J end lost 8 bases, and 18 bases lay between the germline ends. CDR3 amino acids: CAYSEDGLYSPLHF. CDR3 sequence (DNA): TGTGCCTACTCGGAGGACGGCCTTTATTCACCCCTCCACTTT. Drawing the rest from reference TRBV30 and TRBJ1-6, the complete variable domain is SQTIHQWPATLVQPVGSPLSLECTVEGTSNPNLYWYRQAAGRGLQLLFYSVGIGQISSEVPQNLSASRPQDRQFILSSKKLLLSDSGFYLCAYSEDGLYSPLHFGNGTRLTVT.

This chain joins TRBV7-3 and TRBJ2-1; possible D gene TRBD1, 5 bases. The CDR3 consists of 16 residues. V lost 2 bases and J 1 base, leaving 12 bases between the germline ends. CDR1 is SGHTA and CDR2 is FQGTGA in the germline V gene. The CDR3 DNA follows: TGTGCCAGCAGCTTAGTGGGCGCAGGGTCCTACAATGAGCAGTTCTTC. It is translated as CASSLVGAGSYNEQFF.

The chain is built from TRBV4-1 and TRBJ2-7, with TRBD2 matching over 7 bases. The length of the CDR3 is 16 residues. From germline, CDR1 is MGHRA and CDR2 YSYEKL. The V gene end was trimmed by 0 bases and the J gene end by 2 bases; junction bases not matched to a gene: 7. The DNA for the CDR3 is TGCGCCAGCAGCCAAGATTCGCTAGCGGAGGCCTACGAGCAGTACTTC. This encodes CASSQDSLAEAYEQYF.

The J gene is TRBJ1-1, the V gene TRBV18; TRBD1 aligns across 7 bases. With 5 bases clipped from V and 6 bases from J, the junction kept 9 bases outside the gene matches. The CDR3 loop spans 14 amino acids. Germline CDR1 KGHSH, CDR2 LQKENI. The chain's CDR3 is CASSKNDRDPEAFF. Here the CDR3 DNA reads TGTGCCAGCTCAAAAAACGACAGGGACCCTGAAGCTTTCTTT.

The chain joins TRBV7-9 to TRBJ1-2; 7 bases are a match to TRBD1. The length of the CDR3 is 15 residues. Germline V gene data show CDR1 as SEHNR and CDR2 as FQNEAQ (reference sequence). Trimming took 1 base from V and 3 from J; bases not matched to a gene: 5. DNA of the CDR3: TGTGCCAGCAGCTTAGTTAAAGGGGGCGACTATGGCTACACCTTC. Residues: CASSLVKGGDYGYTF.

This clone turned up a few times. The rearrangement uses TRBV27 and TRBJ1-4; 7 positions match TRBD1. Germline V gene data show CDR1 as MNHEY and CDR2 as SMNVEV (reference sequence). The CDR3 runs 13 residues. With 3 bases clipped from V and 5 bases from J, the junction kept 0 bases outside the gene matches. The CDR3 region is CASSFRGNEKLFF. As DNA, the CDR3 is TGTGCCAGCAGTTTCAGGGGGAATGAAAAACTGTTTTTT.

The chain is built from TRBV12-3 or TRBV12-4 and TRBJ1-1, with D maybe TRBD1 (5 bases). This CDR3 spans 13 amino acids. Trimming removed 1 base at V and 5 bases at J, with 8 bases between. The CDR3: CASSLGGRTEAFF. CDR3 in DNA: TGTGCCAGCAGTTTAGGGGGCCGGACTGAAGCTTTCTTT.

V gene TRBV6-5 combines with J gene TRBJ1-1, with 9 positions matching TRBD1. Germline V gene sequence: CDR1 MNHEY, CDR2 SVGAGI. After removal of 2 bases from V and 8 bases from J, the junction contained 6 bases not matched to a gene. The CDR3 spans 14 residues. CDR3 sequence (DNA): TGTGCCAGCAGTTACGGGACAGGGAGGGCCGAAGCTTTCTTT. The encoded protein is CASSYGTGRAEAFF.

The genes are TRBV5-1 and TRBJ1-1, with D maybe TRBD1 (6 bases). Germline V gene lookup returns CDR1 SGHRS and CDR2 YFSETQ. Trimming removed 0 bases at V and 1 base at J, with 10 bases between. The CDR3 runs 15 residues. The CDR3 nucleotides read TGCGCCAGCAGCTTGGGTGGACAGCCGAACACTGAAGCTTTCTTT. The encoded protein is CASSLGGQPNTEAFF.

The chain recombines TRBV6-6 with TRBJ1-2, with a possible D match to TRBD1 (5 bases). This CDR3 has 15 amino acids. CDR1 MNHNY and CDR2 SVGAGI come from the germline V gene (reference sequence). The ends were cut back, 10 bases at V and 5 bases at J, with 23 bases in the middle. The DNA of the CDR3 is TGTGCCACATCCACACCGACCCAGGGAAAATATGGCTACACCTTC. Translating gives CATSTPTQGKYGYTF.

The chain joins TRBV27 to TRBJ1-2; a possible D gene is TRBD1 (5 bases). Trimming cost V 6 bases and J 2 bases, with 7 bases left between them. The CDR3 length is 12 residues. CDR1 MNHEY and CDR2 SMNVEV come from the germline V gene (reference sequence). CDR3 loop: CASRTANYGYTF. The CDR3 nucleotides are TGTGCCAGCAGGACAGCCAACTATGGCTACACCTTC.

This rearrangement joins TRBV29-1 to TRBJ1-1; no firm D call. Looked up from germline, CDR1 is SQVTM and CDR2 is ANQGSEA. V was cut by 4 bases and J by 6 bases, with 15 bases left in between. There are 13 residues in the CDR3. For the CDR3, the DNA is TGCAGCGTTGGGTTCGGGGTTTTGGCTGAAGCTTTCTTT. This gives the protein CSVGFGVLAEAFF.

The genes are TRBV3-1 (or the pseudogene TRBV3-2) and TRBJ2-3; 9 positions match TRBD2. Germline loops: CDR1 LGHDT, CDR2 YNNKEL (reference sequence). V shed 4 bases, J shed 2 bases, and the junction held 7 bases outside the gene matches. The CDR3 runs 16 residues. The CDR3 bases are TGTGCCAGCAGCCCCCGAGGCGGGGGGGCCACAGATACGCAGTATTTT. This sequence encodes CASSPRGGGATDTQYF.

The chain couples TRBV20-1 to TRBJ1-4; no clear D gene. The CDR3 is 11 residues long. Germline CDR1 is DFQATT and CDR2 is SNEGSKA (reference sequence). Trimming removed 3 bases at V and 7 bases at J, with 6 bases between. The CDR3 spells CSASRSEKLFF. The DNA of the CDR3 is TGCAGTGCTAGTAGGAGTGAAAAACTGTTTTTT.

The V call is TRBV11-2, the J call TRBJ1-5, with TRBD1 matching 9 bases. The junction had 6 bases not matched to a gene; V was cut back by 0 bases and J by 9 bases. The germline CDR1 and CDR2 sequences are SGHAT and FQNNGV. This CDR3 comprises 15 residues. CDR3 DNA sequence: TGTGCCAGCAGCTTAGAGGGACAGGGTTTTGGGCCCCAGCATTTT. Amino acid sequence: CASSLEGQGFGPQHF.

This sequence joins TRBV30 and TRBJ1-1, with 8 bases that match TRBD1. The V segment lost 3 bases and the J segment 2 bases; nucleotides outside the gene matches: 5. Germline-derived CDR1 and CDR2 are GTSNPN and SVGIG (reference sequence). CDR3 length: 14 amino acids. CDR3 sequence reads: CAWSRTGTNTEAFF. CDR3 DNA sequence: TGTGCCTGGAGCCGGACAGGGACAAACACTGAAGCTTTCTTT.

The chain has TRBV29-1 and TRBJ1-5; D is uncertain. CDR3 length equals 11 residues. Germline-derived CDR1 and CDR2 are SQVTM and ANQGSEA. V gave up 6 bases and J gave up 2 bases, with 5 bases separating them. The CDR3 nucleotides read TGCAGCGTCGGAGGCAATCAGCCCCAGCATTTT. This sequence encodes CSVGGNQPQHF. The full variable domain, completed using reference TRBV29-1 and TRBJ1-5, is SAVISQKPSRDICQRGTSLTIQCQVDSQVTMMFWYRQQPGQSLTLIATANQGSEATYESGFVIDKFPISRPNLTFSTLTVSNMSPEDSSIYLCSVGGNQPQHFGDGTRLSIL.

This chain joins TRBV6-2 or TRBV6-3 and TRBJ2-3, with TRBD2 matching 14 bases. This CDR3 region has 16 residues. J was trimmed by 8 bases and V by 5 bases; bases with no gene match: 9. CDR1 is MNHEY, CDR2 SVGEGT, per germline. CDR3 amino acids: CASSRLAGGPMITQYF. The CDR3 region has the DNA TGTGCCAGCAGTCGACTAGCGGGGGGGCCAATGATTACGCAGTATTTT.

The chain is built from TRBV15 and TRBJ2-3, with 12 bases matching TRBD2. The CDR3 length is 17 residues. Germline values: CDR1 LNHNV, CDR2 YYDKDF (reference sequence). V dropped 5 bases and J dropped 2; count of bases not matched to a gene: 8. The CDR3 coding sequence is TGTGCCACCAGCCCCCCCACTAGCGGGGGGTTCACAGATACGCAGTATTTT. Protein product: CATSPPTSGGFTDTQYF.